The next 9 T cell receptor beta chains were all read from a single sample in a study of shared clonotypes between healthy human individuals. Generated by immunoSEQ multiplex PCR, the TCRdb table keeps only in-frame clones and is missing some. The repertoire holds around 2.3 million clones, almost 96% seen once, with around 0.13% in the top ten. Sequenced sample: naive CD4+ T cells sorted from blood. Documented subset: CD45RA+ positively selected. Receptor source: a man younger than 35 in good health.

The rearrangement links TRBV6-6 to TRBJ2-7, with TRBD2 matching over 15 bases. With 5 bases clipped from V and 4 bases from J, the junction kept 3 bases outside the gene matches. This CDR3 spans 15 amino acids. The V gene's germline CDR1 is MNHNY and CDR2 SVGAGI (reference sequence). In DNA form, the CDR3 reads TGTGCCAGCAGTCCCGGGACTAGCGGGAGGTACGAGCAGTACTTC. Its translation: CASSPGTSGRYEQYF.

The rearrangement links TRBV4-3 to TRBJ2-2; the D is unclear. Trimming pared 0 bases from V and 2 bases from J, leaving 4 bases between. The CDR3 has 14 amino acids. Germline V gene sequence: CDR1 LGHNA, CDR2 YSLEER. Here the CDR3 DNA reads TGCGCCAGCAGCCAAGAACGTAACACCGGGGAGCTGTTTTTT. Translated, it gives CASSQERNTGELFF.

The CDR3 DNA is TGTGCCAGTAGTCGACTAGCGGGGCTAGCCAAAAACATTCAGTACTTC. The encoded protein is CASSRLAGLAKNIQYF. The chain joins TRBV19 to TRBJ2-4; 11 bases align to TRBD2. V lost 5 bases, J lost 0 bases, and 3 bases stayed unmatched. This CDR3 is built from 16 residues. The germline gives CDR1 LNHDA, CDR2 SQIVND (reference sequence).

About this clone itself: Additional DNA sequences in this sample encode the identical CDR3. This chain links TRBV28 with TRBJ1-4; 7 nucleotides match TRBD1. Germline CDR1 MDHEN, CDR2 SYDVKM. Trimming removed 6 bases from V and 4 bases from J; junction bases left unmatched: 5. This CDR3 spans 14 amino acids. The CDR3 region has the DNA TGTGCCAGCAGCTCAGGGGGTATTAATGAAAAACTGTTTTTT. Translated, it gives CASSSGGINEKLFF.

This clone is a singleton in its sample. The chain carries TRBV7-8 and TRBJ1-2; TRBD1 aligns across 8 bases. Germline-derived CDR1 and CDR2 are SGHVS and FQNEAQ. V lost 3 bases, J lost 0 bases, and 9 bases stayed unmatched. CDR3 length: 17 amino acids. The CDR3 DNA sequence: TGTGCCAGCAGCTTCTCCAATACAGGGGGTTCTAACTATGGCTACACCTTC. Protein: CASSFSNTGGSNYGYTF.

The chain employs TRBV6-5 and TRBJ2-7; TRBD2 agrees at 12 bases. CDR3 length: 15 residues. Germline V gene lookup returns CDR1 MNHEY and CDR2 SVGAGI. The trim removed 0 bases at V and 6 bases at J, leaving 3 bases unmatched. CDR3 coding DNA: TGTGCCAGCAGTTACTCGGCGACTAGCGGGGGCGAGCAGTACTTC. Protein sequence: CASSYSATSGGEQYF.

The V and J genes are TRBV28 and TRBJ2-3; the D is unclear. This CDR3 is built from 15 residues. Between the trimmed V and J ends, which lost 5 bases and 2 bases, there was a span of 14 bases. The V gene's germline CDR1 is MDHEN and CDR2 SYDVKM. The DNA of the CDR3 is TGTGCCAGCAGTAACCTCCTGGGTCCCACAGATACGCAGTATTTT. Translated, it gives CASSNLLGPTDTQYF.

V and J are TRBV6-5 and TRBJ2-7; tentative D call: TRBD2 (6 bases). Germline-derived CDR1 and CDR2 are MNHEY and SVGAGI. CDR3 length equals 13 residues. V gave up 2 bases and J gave up 3 bases, with 8 bases separating them. CDR3 in amino acids: CASSYLAHYEQYF. Here the CDR3 DNA reads TGTGCCAGCAGTTACCTAGCGCACTACGAGCAGTACTTC.

The gene calls are TRBV28 and TRBJ2-5, with 9 nucleotides matching TRBD2. The junction had 4 bases not matched to a gene; V was cut back by 6 bases and J by 2 bases. The germline V gene has CDR1 MDHEN and CDR2 SYDVKM. This CDR3 is built from 14 residues. DNA of the CDR3: TGTGCCAGCAGGGCGGGGGGGCCACAAGAGACCCAGTACTTC. Translated: CASRAGGPQETQYF.